The clone carrying this T cell receptor beta chain showed up many times. This sample is drawn from a study of cytomegalovirus exposure and HLA in healthy donors. The PCR made use of 60 Vbeta and 13 Jbeta primers. Using immunoSEQ multiplex PCR, the repertoire was profiled, and TCRdb retains in-frame clones only, with some absent. The sample holds about 130,000 clones; approximately 78% are singletons and the top ten take approximately 2.9%. This CDR3 is built from 15 residues. The V segment lost 6 bases and the J segment 0 bases; nucleotides outside the gene matches: 8. Germline values: CDR1 SGHNT, CDR2 YYREEE (reference sequence).

The specimen sequenced was PBMCs. The TCR was taken from a human donor in good health. The chain combines TRBV5-4 with TRBJ1-1; 7 bases map to TRBD1. The CDR3 nucleotides are TGTGCCAGCACCCTACAGGGGACGATGAACACTGAAGCTTTCTTT. Translated: CASTLQGTMNTEAFF.